These T cell receptor beta chains were read from a single sample in a study of regulatory T cells in long-lasting Graves disease. TCRdb redid the calling of the multiplex PCR reads with MiXCR, one entry per CDR3 protein. The table includes hundreds of thousands of distinct CDR3 sequences, approximately 16% detected once. These sequences were also reported in another study, on T cells in Graves' hyperthyroidism and ophthalmopathy.

The sample consisted of peripheral blood mononuclear cells (PBMCs), taken at new diagnosis, from a patient treated with antithyroid drugs. Receptor source: a woman aged 40 to 65 with Graves disease. Each CDR3 is given with its conserved first and last residue. Fields, in order: clone size, D gene, J gene, V gene, CDR3 protein, CDR3 DNA. A D gene is named only where the DNA matches it firmly. Not every row has a clone size; where given, it reads once, few, many or a size class.

clone size: -
D gene: TRBD1
J gene: TRBJ1-1
V gene: TRBV19
CDR3 protein: CASRTTGVGTEAFF
CDR3 DNA: TGTGCCAGTAGAACTACAGGGGTGGGCACTGAAGCTTTCTTT

clone size: few
D gene: -
J gene: TRBJ1-4
V gene: TRBV20-1
CDR3 protein: CSARSPWQTNEKLFF
CDR3 DNA: TGCAGTGCTAGAAGTCCGTGGCAGACAAATGAAAAACTGTTTTTT

clone size: -
D gene: TRBD1
J gene: TRBJ1-1
V gene: TRBV5-1
CDR3 protein: CASSLPTGGRSEAFF
CDR3 DNA: TGCGCCAGCAGCCTACCGACAGGGGGCCGGTCTGAAGCTTTCTTT

clone size: -
D gene: TRBD1
J gene: TRBJ1-1
V gene: TRBV18
CDR3 protein: CASSPPRQGENTEAFF
CDR3 DNA: TGTGCCAGCTCACCACCGAGACAGGGGGAGAACACTGAAGCTTTCTTT

clone size: many
D gene: -
J gene: TRBJ2-3
V gene: TRBV5-1
CDR3 protein: CASSPSGSFGTQYF
CDR3 DNA: TGCGCCAGCAGCCCGTCGGGATCCTTCGGTACGCAGTATTTT

clone size: few
D gene: TRBD2
J gene: TRBJ2-7
V gene: TRBV3-1
CDR3 protein: CASSLTGTSGYEQYF
CDR3 DNA: TGTGCCAGCAGCCTTACCGGGACTAGTGGTTACGAGCAGTACTTC

clone size: -
D gene: TRBD1
J gene: TRBJ1-6
V gene: TRBV19
CDR3 protein: CASRQGQGNSPLHF
CDR3 DNA: TGTGCCAGTAGACAAGGACAGGGGAATTCACCCCTCCACTTT

clone size: many
D gene: -
J gene: TRBJ1-2
V gene: TRBV2
CDR3 protein: CASNHRVRPNYGYTF
CDR3 DNA: TGTGCCAGCAACCACAGGGTGAGACCTAACTATGGCTACACCTTC

clone size: many
D gene: -
J gene: TRBJ2-7
V gene: TRBV3-1
CDR3 protein: CASSRGLAQYF
CDR3 DNA: TGTGCCAGCAGCCGGGGGTTAGCGCAGTACTTC

clone size: many
D gene: -
J gene: TRBJ1-2
V gene: TRBV20-1
CDR3 protein: CSALRDTVRRYGYTF
CDR3 DNA: TGCAGTGCTCTCCGGGACACAGTACGTCGATATGGCTACACCTTC

clone size: many
D gene: TRBD1
J gene: TRBJ1-6
V gene: TRBV12-3/TRBV12-4
CDR3 protein: CASRDRANSPLHF
CDR3 DNA: TGTGCCAGCCGGGACAGGGCTAATTCACCCCTCCACTTT

clone size: -
D gene: TRBD1
J gene: TRBJ1-4
V gene: TRBV5-5
CDR3 protein: CASSLVAGGEKLFF
CDR3 DNA: TGTGCCAGCAGCTTGGTGGCAGGGGGTGAAAAACTGTTTTTT

clone size: many
D gene: -
J gene: TRBJ2-7
V gene: TRBV28
CDR3 protein: CASSPRPPRVRTYEQYF
CDR3 DNA: TGTGCCAGCAGTCCGCGCCCACCTAGGGTGCGTACCTACGAGCAGTACTTC

clone size: few
D gene: TRBD1
J gene: TRBJ2-7
V gene: TRBV14
CDR3 protein: CASSQGTGWTYEQYF
CDR3 DNA: TGTGCCAGCAGCCAAGGGACAGGGTGGACATACGAGCAGTACTTC

clone size: -
D gene: TRBD1
J gene: TRBJ2-7
V gene: TRBV9
CDR3 protein: CASSASGQGYEQYF
CDR3 DNA: TGTGCCAGCAGCGCCTCCGGACAGGGGTACGAGCAGTACTTC

clone size: many
D gene: -
J gene: TRBJ1-1
V gene: TRBV12-3/TRBV12-4
CDR3 protein: CASSPRGTRQTEAFF
CDR3 DNA: TGTGCCAGCAGCCCCAGGGGTACGAGACAAACTGAAGCTTTCTTT

clone size: many
D gene: TRBD1
J gene: TRBJ2-7
V gene: TRBV5-1
CDR3 protein: CASSIGTVSYEQYF
CDR3 DNA: TGCGCCAGCAGCATTGGGACAGTATCCTACGAGCAGTACTTC

clone size: many
D gene: TRBD1
J gene: TRBJ1-2
V gene: TRBV27
CDR3 protein: CASRADRGVSFDTF
CDR3 DNA: TGTGCCAGCAGAGCCGACAGGGGGGTCTCATTTGACACCTTC

clone size: -
D gene: -
J gene: TRBJ1-2
V gene: TRBV24-1
CDR3 protein: CATSDFSSRGYTF
CDR3 DNA: TGTGCCACCAGTGATTTTTCCTCTCGGGGCTACACCTTC

clone size: -
D gene: -
J gene: TRBJ1-5
V gene: TRBV24-1
CDR3 protein: CATSDQYSNQPQHF
CDR3 DNA: TGTGCCACCAGTGATCAGTATAGCAATCAGCCCCAGCATTTT

clone size: many
D gene: TRBD1
J gene: TRBJ2-5
V gene: TRBV2
CDR3 protein: CASSRQGALETQYF
CDR3 DNA: TGTGCCAGCAGCAGACAGGGGGCGCTGGAGACCCAGTACTTC

clone size: many
D gene: -
J gene: TRBJ2-1
V gene: TRBV6-1
CDR3 protein: CASSEGQNSYNEQFF
CDR3 DNA: TGTGCCAGCAGTGAAGGACAGAACTCCTACAATGAGCAGTTCTTC

clone size: -
D gene: -
J gene: TRBJ2-2
V gene: TRBV20-1
CDR3 protein: CSARVNGGGELFF
CDR3 DNA: TGCAGTGCTAGAGTTAACGGCGGCGGGGAGCTGTTTTTT

clone size: few
D gene: -
J gene: TRBJ1-6
V gene: TRBV11-2
CDR3 protein: CASSPSARPLSSYNSPLHF
CDR3 DNA: TGTGCCAGCAGCCCGTCGGCCCGACCCCTCAGCTCCTATAATTCACCCCTCCACTTT

clone size: many
D gene: -
J gene: TRBJ1-5
V gene: TRBV12-3/TRBV12-4
CDR3 protein: CASTVGISQPQHF
CDR3 DNA: TGTGCCAGCACCGTCGGGATTTCGCAGCCCCAGCATTTT

clone size: few
D gene: -
J gene: TRBJ2-2
V gene: TRBV7-2
CDR3 protein: CASSLLASIGELFF
CDR3 DNA: TGTGCCAGCAGCTTGCTCGCGTCTATCGGGGAGCTGTTTTTT

clone size: many
D gene: -
J gene: TRBJ2-1
V gene: TRBV14
CDR3 protein: CASSLVDEDEQFF
CDR3 DNA: TGTGCCAGCAGCCTTGTCGACGAGGATGAGCAGTTCTTC

clone size: -
D gene: -
J gene: TRBJ2-7
V gene: TRBV14
CDR3 protein: CASSQVGRGWDEQYF
CDR3 DNA: TGTGCCAGCAGCCAAGTGGGCCGGGGATGGGACGAGCAGTACTTC

clone size: -
D gene: -
J gene: TRBJ1-1
V gene: TRBV19
CDR3 protein: CASNRDGINTEAFF
CDR3 DNA: TGTGCCAGTAATAGGGACGGGATCAACACTGAAGCTTTCTTT

clone size: many
D gene: TRBD2
J gene: TRBJ2-3
V gene: TRBV20-1
CDR3 protein: CSAREASGGTEDTQYF
CDR3 DNA: TGCAGTGCTAGAGAGGCTAGCGGGGGTACGGAAGATACGCAGTATTTT

clone size: -
D gene: -
J gene: TRBJ2-1
V gene: TRBV19
CDR3 protein: CASSLSGRAPRNEQFF
CDR3 DNA: TGTGCCAGTAGTCTTTCGGGCAGGGCCCCTAGGAATGAGCAGTTCTTC

clone size: many
D gene: TRBD1
J gene: TRBJ2-5
V gene: TRBV3-1
CDR3 protein: CASSQARTGKETQYF
CDR3 DNA: TGTGCCAGCAGCCAAGCCCGGACAGGGAAAGAGACCCAGTACTTC

clone size: few
D gene: TRBD1
J gene: TRBJ2-2
V gene: TRBV5-1
CDR3 protein: CASSLQGPPGELFF
CDR3 DNA: TGCGCCAGCAGCTTACAGGGGCCCCCCGGGGAGCTGTTTTTT

clone size: -
D gene: -
J gene: TRBJ1-5
V gene: TRBV20-1
CDR3 protein: CSARDSSGSNQPQHF
CDR3 DNA: TGCAGTGCTAGAGATTCATCCGGTAGCAATCAGCCCCAGCATTTT

clone size: -
D gene: -
J gene: TRBJ1-6
V gene: TRBV6-5
CDR3 protein: CASSYSIGSSSYNSPLHF
CDR3 DNA: TGTGCCAGCAGTTACTCGATCGGTTCCAGCTCCTATAATTCACCCCTCCACTTT

clone size: many
D gene: -
J gene: TRBJ1-1
V gene: TRBV11-3
CDR3 protein: CASSHGGQMNTEAFF
CDR3 DNA: TGTGCCAGCAGCCACGGCGGCCAGATGAACACTGAAGCTTTCTTT

clone size: many
D gene: -
J gene: TRBJ2-7
V gene: TRBV11-2
CDR3 protein: CASSLVGGDFYEQYF
CDR3 DNA: TGTGCCAGCAGCTTAGTTGGGGGCGACTTCTACGAGCAGTACTTC

clone size: -
D gene: -
J gene: TRBJ2-5
V gene: TRBV20-1
CDR3 protein: CSASLGGRETQYF
CDR3 DNA: TGCAGTGCTAGCTTAGGGGGGCGGGAGACCCAGTACTTC

clone size: few
D gene: -
J gene: TRBJ2-1
V gene: TRBV6-2/TRBV6-3
CDR3 protein: CASSRRTSWDEQFF
CDR3 DNA: TGTGCCAGCAGCAGAAGGACATCATGGGATGAGCAGTTCTTC

clone size: few
D gene: -
J gene: TRBJ1-1
V gene: TRBV6-1
CDR3 protein: CASRQSTGSLWTEAFF
CDR3 DNA: TGTGCCAGCAGGCAATCAACCGGGAGCCTGTGGACTGAAGCTTTCTTT

clone size: many
D gene: -
J gene: TRBJ2-3
V gene: TRBV2
CDR3 protein: CATSGRGEEASTDTQYF
CDR3 DNA: TGTGCCACCTCCGGTAGGGGGGAAGAAGCTAGCACAGATACGCAGTATTTT

clone size: -
D gene: -
J gene: TRBJ2-1
V gene: TRBV6-2/TRBV6-3
CDR3 protein: CASSHKLASVGNEQFF
CDR3 DNA: TGTGCCAGCAGTCATAAACTGGCTAGCGTTGGGAATGAGCAGTTCTTC

clone size: -
D gene: TRBD2
J gene: TRBJ2-5
V gene: TRBV15
CDR3 protein: CATSRGASGGAETQYF
CDR3 DNA: TGTGCCACCAGCAGAGGGGCTAGCGGGGGGGCAGAGACCCAGTACTTC

clone size: -
D gene: TRBD2
J gene: TRBJ2-3
V gene: TRBV11-2
CDR3 protein: CASSLGSGGAAGGTDTQYF
CDR3 DNA: TGTGCCAGCAGCTTAGGTAGCGGGGGGGCTGCGGGGGGCACAGATACGCAGTATTTT

clone size: many
D gene: TRBD2
J gene: TRBJ2-5
V gene: TRBV5-1
CDR3 protein: CASSLSGGPQETQYF
CDR3 DNA: TGCGCCAGCAGCTTGAGCGGGGGTCCTCAGGAGACCCAGTACTTC

clone size: -
D gene: -
J gene: TRBJ2-1
V gene: TRBV6-1
CDR3 protein: CASNRMVQGDNEQFF
CDR3 DNA: TGTGCCAGCAATCGGATGGTCCAAGGGGACAATGAGCAGTTCTTC

clone size: many
D gene: -
J gene: TRBJ2-3
V gene: TRBV10-3
CDR3 protein: CAITQGSGTDTQYF
CDR3 DNA: TGTGCCATCACTCAGGGGAGTGGCACAGATACGCAGTATTTT